The rows below give T cell receptor beta chains drawn from one sample of a study of blood T cells in healthy people across ages. TCRdb used MiXCR to reprocess the 5' RACE reads, holding one entry per CDR3 protein. The sample records around 900,000 distinct CDR3 sequences, 29% being singletons. Sequenced material: blood. These receptors were taken from a woman older than 75 in good health. CDR3s include the opening cysteine and the closing phenylalanine or tryptophan. Fields, in order: CDR3 DNA, CDR3 protein, CDR3 length, V gene, D gene, clone size, J gene. A D gene is named only where the DNA matches it firmly. Size is stated for part of the rows, as once, few or many counts, or as a class when the clone is expanded.

CDR3 DNA: TGTGCCAGCAGCCCCGGGACAGGGATTCGTACGCAGTATTTT
CDR3 protein: CASSPGTGIRTQYF
CDR3 length: 14
V gene: TRBV6-2/TRBV6-3
D gene: TRBD1
clone size: many
J gene: TRBJ2-3

CDR3 DNA: TGTGCCTGGAGTGTCTGGGGGGGGGCCCCAGATACGCAGTATTTT
CDR3 protein: CAWSVWGGAPDTQYF
CDR3 length: 15
V gene: TRBV30
D gene: -
clone size: -
J gene: TRBJ2-3

CDR3 DNA: TGTGCCAGCACCCGGAGCTGGGGTAGCAATCAGCCCCAGCATTTT
CDR3 protein: CASTRSWGSNQPQHF
CDR3 length: 15
V gene: TRBV2
D gene: -
clone size: many
J gene: TRBJ1-5

CDR3 DNA: TGTGCCACAACCCCCACAGGGACAGGAAACACCATATATTTT
CDR3 protein: CATTPTGTGNTIYF
CDR3 length: 14
V gene: TRBV10-3
D gene: -
clone size: -
J gene: TRBJ1-3

CDR3 DNA: TGTGCCAGCAGTTACGAAAGATTGCCCTCTGGGGCCAACGTCCTGACTTTC
CDR3 protein: CASSYERLPSGANVLTF
CDR3 length: 17
V gene: TRBV6-2/TRBV6-3
D gene: -
clone size: many
J gene: TRBJ2-6

CDR3 DNA: TGTGCCAGCAGTTACTCGATGGCAGGGGGCAATACTGAAGCTTTCTTT
CDR3 protein: CASSYSMAGGNTEAFF
CDR3 length: 16
V gene: TRBV6-6
D gene: TRBD1
clone size: few
J gene: TRBJ1-1

CDR3 DNA: TGTGCCAGCAGTACTTCTGGACAGGGAGGAGATGAAAAACTGTTTTTT
CDR3 protein: CASSTSGQGGDEKLFF
CDR3 length: 16
V gene: TRBV27
D gene: TRBD1
clone size: -
J gene: TRBJ1-4

CDR3 DNA: TGTGCCAGCAGTTCCAGGGTTGCCGGGGAGCTGTTTTTT
CDR3 protein: CASSSRVAGELFF
CDR3 length: 13
V gene: TRBV11-2
D gene: -
clone size: few
J gene: TRBJ2-2

CDR3 DNA: TGTGCCAGCAGCTTAGACTGGAGTCGAACTAGCGGGAGGGCGAGAGAGACCCAGTACTTC
CDR3 protein: CASSLDWSRTSGRARETQYF
CDR3 length: 20
V gene: TRBV11-2
D gene: TRBD2
clone size: -
J gene: TRBJ2-5

CDR3 DNA: TGTGCCAGCAGCTACGGACTAGCGGGGAACCAAGAGACCCAGTACTTC
CDR3 protein: CASSYGLAGNQETQYF
CDR3 length: 16
V gene: TRBV7-9
D gene: TRBD2
clone size: many
J gene: TRBJ2-5

CDR3 DNA: TGTGCCAGCAGCTTCGGGGGTAACAATGAGCAGTTCTTC
CDR3 protein: CASSFGGNNEQFF
CDR3 length: 13
V gene: TRBV7-2
D gene: -
clone size: many
J gene: TRBJ2-1

CDR3 DNA: TGTGCCAGCAGCCACCGGGACAGGGGGAACGAGCAGTACTTC
CDR3 protein: CASSHRDRGNEQYF
CDR3 length: 14
V gene: TRBV3-1
D gene: TRBD1
clone size: many
J gene: TRBJ2-7

CDR3 DNA: TGTGCCAGCAGAGAGCGGGCGGAAGATACGCAGTATTTT
CDR3 protein: CASRERAEDTQYF
CDR3 length: 13
V gene: TRBV6-5
D gene: -
clone size: few
J gene: TRBJ2-3

CDR3 DNA: TGTGCCAGCAGATACCTCCGGGGGGCCAACGCAGATACGCAGTATTTT
CDR3 protein: CASRYLRGANADTQYF
CDR3 length: 16
V gene: TRBV6-2/TRBV6-3
D gene: -
clone size: -
J gene: TRBJ2-3

CDR3 DNA: TGTGCCTTAGATCGGGGAGGAGATACGCAGTATTTT
CDR3 protein: CALDRGGDTQYF
CDR3 length: 12
V gene: TRBV30
D gene: -
clone size: many
J gene: TRBJ2-3

CDR3 DNA: TGTGCCAGCAGTTACTCGGCAGGGACTGGAGAGACCCAGTACTTC
CDR3 protein: CASSYSAGTGETQYF
CDR3 length: 15
V gene: TRBV6-2/TRBV6-3
D gene: -
clone size: many
J gene: TRBJ2-5

CDR3 DNA: TGTGCCAGCAGCGTAGGCCTAGCGGACTACAATGAGCAGTTCTTC
CDR3 protein: CASSVGLADYNEQFF
CDR3 length: 15
V gene: TRBV9
D gene: TRBD2
clone size: few
J gene: TRBJ2-1

CDR3 DNA: TGCAGTGCCCCCAGCGGGCACACCGGGGAGCTGTTTTTT
CDR3 protein: CSAPSGHTGELFF
CDR3 length: 13
V gene: TRBV20-1
D gene: -
clone size: -
J gene: TRBJ2-2

CDR3 DNA: TGTACCAGCAGCAAAGCGCCTAGAGGGGGCTTTGGGGAGACCCAGTACTTC
CDR3 protein: CTSSKAPRGGFGETQYF
CDR3 length: 17
V gene: TRBV21-1
D gene: -
clone size: -
J gene: TRBJ2-5

CDR3 DNA: TGTGCAAGTCGCTCACGGACAGGGTGGCAACGGGATACGCAGTATTTT
CDR3 protein: CASRSRTGWQRDTQYF
CDR3 length: 16
V gene: TRBV12-2
D gene: -
clone size: once
J gene: TRBJ2-3

CDR3 DNA: TGTGCCAGCAGGGGGACAGGCTACAATGAGCAGTTCTTC
CDR3 protein: CASRGTGYNEQFF
CDR3 length: 13
V gene: TRBV6-5
D gene: TRBD1
clone size: many
J gene: TRBJ2-1

CDR3 DNA: TGTGCCAGCAGTCCGACCAGGGTTTCAAATCAGCCCCAGCATTTT
CDR3 protein: CASSPTRVSNQPQHF
CDR3 length: 15
V gene: TRBV6-2/TRBV6-3
D gene: -
clone size: many
J gene: TRBJ1-5

CDR3 DNA: TGTGCCATCAGTGCCGAAGTTTATACAGGGATGGGCTCACCCCTCCACTTT
CDR3 protein: CAISAEVYTGMGSPLHF
CDR3 length: 17
V gene: TRBV10-3
D gene: -
clone size: many
J gene: TRBJ1-6

CDR3 DNA: TGTACCAGCAGCTGGGGACAGGGTACCGGGGAGCTGTTTTTT
CDR3 protein: CTSSWGQGTGELFF
CDR3 length: 14
V gene: TRBV7-8
D gene: TRBD1
clone size: -
J gene: TRBJ2-2

CDR3 DNA: TGTGCCAGCAGCCCGGACAGGCATGGCTACACCTTC
CDR3 protein: CASSPDRHGYTF
CDR3 length: 12
V gene: TRBV14
D gene: TRBD1
clone size: many
J gene: TRBJ1-2

CDR3 DNA: TGTGCCAGCAGTTCACTGGGGTGGACAGGGGGCAACTATGGCTACACCTTC
CDR3 protein: CASSSLGWTGGNYGYTF
CDR3 length: 17
V gene: TRBV28
D gene: TRBD1
clone size: -
J gene: TRBJ1-2